This entry lists 22 T cell receptor beta chains sequenced from one sample in a study of cytomegalovirus exposure and HLA in healthy donors (TCRdb year 2017). Library method: the immunoSEQ multiplex PCR assay. Held by TCRdb, this immuneACCESS table contains in-frame sequences only and omits some clones. Under half of the omission traces to an unresolved V gene where checked; the cause of the rest is unknown. The sample table records fewer than 200,000 clones; just under 90% of these occur just once. The ten largest clones take up 10% of the sample. Sequencing was done on a sample of PBMCs. These receptors were taken from a woman between 18 and 30 years old in good health and CMV-seropositive.

The chain employs TRBV25-1 and TRBJ2-2; TRBD2 might be the D (5 bases). CDR1 is MGHDK, CDR2 SYGVNS, per germline. This CDR3 spans 15 amino acids. The V end was cut by 5 bases, the J end by 4 bases, with 14 bases between. The CDR3 sequence is CASSKLVSSTGELFF. CDR3 bases: TGTGCCAGCAGTAAACTAGTGTCCTCCACCGGGGAGCTGTTTTTT.

This clone showed up just a few times. This chain links TRBV30 with TRBJ1-2, with unresolved D. The CDR3 runs to 13 residues. V dropped 4 bases and J dropped 4 bases, with 13 bases sitting between them. CDR1 is GTSNPN and CDR2 is SVGIG in the germline V gene (reference sequence). CDR3 sequence (DNA): TGTGCCTGGACCCGAGGCGGCGTCTATGGCTACACCTTC. Translating gives CAWTRGGVYGYTF. The complete variable domain, with remaining parts taken from reference TRBV30 and TRBJ1-2, reads SQTIHQWPATLVQPVGSPLSLECTVEGTSNPNLYWYRQAAGRGLQLLFYSVGIGQISSEVPQNLSASRPQDRQFILSSKKLLLSDSGFYLCAWTRGGVYGYTFGSGTRLTVV.

J is TRBJ2-1 and V is TRBV30; 12 bases are shared with TRBD2. V lost 5 bases and J lost 5; bases outside the gene matches: 4. The V gene's germline CDR1 is GTSNPN and CDR2 SVGIG (reference sequence). The CDR3 is 14 residues long. The CDR3 here is CAWGTSGFHNEQFF. The CDR3 DNA sequence: TGTGCCTGGGGGACTAGCGGGTTCCACAATGAGCAGTTCTTC.

This clone showed up just once. The chain is built from TRBV2 and TRBJ2-5; D is possibly TRBD1 (6 bases). CDR3 length: 14 amino acids. Germline assignment: CDR1 SNHLY and CDR2 FYNNEI. Deletions cut 8 bases from V and 8 bases from J, with 21 bases between. The DNA for the CDR3 is TGTGCCAGCCGGAAACAGGGTGTATTGTATACCCAGTACTTC. This encodes CASRKQGVLYTQYF.

V is TRBV7-6 and J is TRBJ1-5; TRBD1 is a possible D gene (5 bases). The CDR3 has 13 amino acids. Trimming stripped 3 bases from V and 4 bases from J, with 7 bases between. The germline V gene has CDR1 SGHVS and CDR2 FNYEAQ. The CDR3 is CASSLDTNQPQHF. DNA for the CDR3: TGTGCCAGCAGCTTGGACACTAATCAGCCCCAGCATTTT.

In the case of this clone: The same CDR3 is also encoded by other DNA sequences in this sample. The CDR3 loop reads CASSLEETQYF. The CDR3 nucleotides are TGTGCCAGCAGTTTAGAGGAGACCCAGTACTTC. The chain employs TRBV28 and TRBJ2-5; D is ambiguous. V was clipped by 2 bases and J by 5 bases, with 3 bases between them. The CDR3 consists of 11 residues. CDR1 is MDHEN and CDR2 is SYDVKM in the germline V gene.

J is TRBJ2-2 and V is TRBV6-4; TRBD2 aligns across 12 bases. CDR3 length: 16 amino acids. Per the germline V gene, CDR1 is MRHNA and CDR2 is SNTAGT. Trimming removed 6 bases from V and 7 bases from J; junction bases left unmatched: 9. The CDR3 bases are TGTGCCAGCAGCCAGACTAGCGGGAGATTAGGCGGGGAGCTGTTTTTT. Translation: CASSQTSGRLGGELFF.

A remark on this clone: The same CDR3 can be traced to other DNA sequences in this sample. The rearrangement joins TRBV30 to TRBJ1-5; 8 bases line up with TRBD1. The V and J ends lost 6 bases and 1 base, in that order; junction bases with no gene match: 11. This CDR3 is built from 16 residues. Germline values: CDR1 GTSNPN, CDR2 SVGIG (reference sequence). CDR3 protein: CACGGQGARSNQPQHF. CDR3 in DNA: TGTGCCTGCGGGGGGCAGGGGGCTCGGAGCAATCAGCCCCAGCATTTT.

The genes are TRBV27 and TRBJ1-5, with unresolved D. The V end lost 5 bases, the J end lost 7 bases, and 9 bases lay between the germline ends. The CDR3 contains 12 residues. The germline gives CDR1 MNHEY, CDR2 SMNVEV (reference sequence). CDR3 sequence (DNA): TGTGCCAGCAGTGAACGGAGCCAGCCCCAGCATTTT. Translation gives CASSERSQPQHF.

The CDR3 DNA reads TGTGCCAGCTTTACCACCAGCTCCTACGAGCAGTACTTC. Its translation is CASFTTSSYEQYF. This sequence joins TRBV18 and TRBJ2-7, with unresolved D. Germline CDR1 KGHSH, CDR2 LQKENI. V was cut by 7 bases and J by 0 bases, with 10 bases left in between. There are 13 residues in the CDR3.

This clone was seen once. The rearrangement joins TRBV29-1 to TRBJ1-2, with D possibly matching TRBD1 (6 bases). The V end lost 6 bases, the J end lost 1 base, and 12 bases lay between the germline ends. CDR1 SQVTM and CDR2 ANQGSEA come from the germline V gene. There are 13 residues in the CDR3. The CDR3 nucleotides are TGCAGCGTGGTCAGGGGAGATAACTATGGCTACACCTTC. Its translation: CSVVRGDNYGYTF.

This clone was counted once. V gene TRBV29-1 combines with J gene TRBJ2-1; 8 bases match TRBD2. V lost 6 bases to trimming and J lost 4 bases; unmatched junction nucleotides: 23. The CDR3 is 19 amino acids. Germline V CDR1 and CDR2: SQVTM, ANQGSEA. This CDR3 reads CSVKGITGGDKGVYNEQFF. DNA for the CDR3: TGCAGCGTGAAGGGTATAACGGGAGGGGATAAGGGGGTGTACAATGAGCAGTTCTTC.

The chain joins TRBV7-3 to TRBJ2-3; weak D call: TRBD2 (6 bases). Germline V lookup: CDR1 SGHTA, CDR2 FQGTGA. This CDR3 region has 16 residues. V lost 4 bases and J lost 4, with 18 bases in between. CDR3 loop: CASSSRTGDSADTQYF. CDR3 nucleotides: TGTGCCAGCAGCTCCCGGACGGGAGACTCGGCAGATACGCAGTATTTT.

The chain uses TRBV7-3 and TRBJ2-1, with 10 positions matching TRBD2. Germline V lookup: CDR1 SGHTA, CDR2 FQGTGA. The CDR3 totals 15 residues. Trimming cost V 3 bases and J 9 bases; bases outside gene matches: 8. The chain's CDR3 is CASSLGLAGAGEQFF. CDR3 DNA sequence: TGTGCCAGCAGCTTGGGGCTAGCGGGAGCTGGTGAGCAGTTCTTC. Complete variable domain (other parts from reference TRBV7-3 and TRBJ2-1): GAGVSQTPSNKVTEKGKYVELRCDPISGHTALYWYRQSLGQGPEFLIYFQGTGAADDSGLPNDRFFAVRPEGSVSTLKIQRTERGDSAVYLCASSLGLAGAGEQFFGPGTRLTVL.

In this sample, this clone turned up once. The chain joins TRBV6-5 to TRBJ1-1; D unresolved. V dropped 2 bases and J dropped 11 bases, with 15 bases sitting between them. CDR1 MNHEY and CDR2 SVGAGI come from the germline V gene. This CDR3 is built from 13 residues. CDR3 amino acids: CASSYVGRGRAFF. CDR3 nucleotide sequence: TGTGCCAGCAGTTACGTTGGACGGGGAAGGGCTTTCTTT.

The chain recombines TRBV25-1 with TRBJ1-2; D might be TRBD1 (6 bases). Germline CDR1 MGHDK, CDR2 SYGVNS. CDR3 length equals 14 residues. Trimming took 2 bases from V and 3 from J, leaving 10 bases between them. The CDR3 here is CASSEQGRDYGYTF. The CDR3 region has the DNA TGTGCCAGCAGTGAACAGGGGAGGGACTATGGCTACACCTTC.

J is TRBJ1-5 and V is TRBV6-1; D unclear. The germline gives CDR1 MNHNS, CDR2 SASEGT. Trimming left V 6 bases short and J 6 bases short, with 18 bases between. The CDR3 spans 15 residues. The CDR3 region is CASRKGLEGGQPQHF. In DNA, the CDR3 is TGTGCCAGCAGGAAAGGGTTGGAGGGTGGTCAGCCCCAGCATTTT.

DNA of the CDR3: TGTGCCAGCAGCTTAGTGCTAGGATTGACTGGGGCCAACGTCCTGACTTTC. Residues: CASSLVLGLTGANVLTF. The V call is TRBV11-2, the J call TRBJ2-6; D ambiguous. V dropped 1 base and J dropped 2 bases, with 12 bases sitting between them. There are 17 residues in the CDR3. Per the germline V gene, CDR1 is SGHAT and CDR2 is FQNNGV.

As to this clone: At one end, the junction sequence differs from germline, possibly due to a read error. The V call is TRBV4-1, the J call TRBJ2-5; a possible D gene is TRBD1 (6 bases). This CDR3 has 18 residues. Germline V lookup: CDR1 MGHRA, CDR2 YSYEKL. CDR3 residues: CASSQDREDSSEVLGSDF. CDR3 sequence (DNA): TGCGCCAGCAGCCAAGATCGAGAGGACAGCAGCGAAGTTTTGGGATCGGACTTC.

This clone was observed once. V gene TRBV5-6 combines with J gene TRBJ2-4, with TRBD1 matching 7 bases. V lost 7 bases, J lost 6 bases, and 7 bases stayed unmatched. Germline loops: CDR1 SGHDT, CDR2 YYEEEE. CDR3 size: 13 residues. The CDR3 region is CASCTGEGNIQYF. The CDR3 DNA sequence: TGTGCCAGCTGCACAGGGGAAGGAAACATTCAGTACTTC.

This chain connects TRBV7-2 to TRBJ1-5, with a tentative D call TRBD1 (6 bases). There are 13 residues in the CDR3. Trimming took off 4 bases at V and 4 bases at J, with 8 bases between the two ends. Germline V gives CDR1 SGHTA, CDR2 FQGNSA. In nucleotides, the CDR3 is TGTGCCAGCAGCTCCCAGGGGAATCAGCCCCAGCATTTT. Its translation is CASSSQGNQPQHF.

V is TRBV19 and J is TRBJ1-3, with TRBD1 matching 7 bases. V was clipped by 2 bases and J by 0 bases; unmatched bases: 10. This CDR3 is 18 amino acids long. CDR1 is LNHDA and CDR2 is SQIVND in the germline V gene (reference sequence). CDR3 coding DNA: TGTGCCAGTAGTATACCGGACAGGCACTTAATCTCTGGAAACACCATATATTTT. The encoded protein is CASSIPDRHLISGNTIYF.